Listed below are T cell receptor beta chains from one sample, sequenced in a study of Tregs in tolerant kidney transplant recipients. Repertoires were generated with immunoSEQ multiplex PCR, while TCRdb's copy carries only in-frame clones and drops some. The table includes approximately 15,000 clones, around 80% detected once. Sequencing used Tregs from blood, obtained before the transplant. Receptors originate from a human donor who received a combined kidney and bone marrow transplant. Each CDR3 is given with its conserved first and last residue. D genes are given only for firm matches. The size entry is marked missing in some rows and otherwise reads once, few, many or a size class.

CDR3 protein: CASSSFYEQYF
CDR3 DNA: TGTGCCAGCAGTTCCTTTTACGAGCAGTACTTC
D gene: -
V gene: TRBV27
clone size: few
J gene: TRBJ2-7

CDR3 protein: CASSIGTGSARHSYEQYF
CDR3 DNA: TGTGCCAGTAGTATAGGTACAGGGTCAGCGCGACACTCCTACGAGCAGTACTTC
D gene: -
V gene: TRBV19
clone size: few
J gene: TRBJ2-7

CDR3 protein: CASRTGGTNEKLFF
CDR3 DNA: TGTGCCAGCAGGACTGGGGGCACTAATGAAAAACTGTTTTTT
D gene: -
V gene: TRBV6-5
clone size: -
J gene: TRBJ1-4

CDR3 protein: CASSIPGDYGYTF
CDR3 DNA: TGTGCCAGTAGTATTCCAGGGGACTATGGCTACACCTTC
D gene: -
V gene: TRBV19
clone size: -
J gene: TRBJ1-2

CDR3 protein: CASSTTGTTQETQYF
CDR3 DNA: TGTGCCAGCAGCACTACCGGGACTACCCAAGAGACCCAGTACTTC
D gene: TRBD2
V gene: TRBV9
clone size: -
J gene: TRBJ2-5

CDR3 protein: CAIGGTGITEAFF
CDR3 DNA: TGTGCCATCGGGGGGACAGGAATAACTGAAGCTTTCTTT
D gene: TRBD1
V gene: TRBV10-3
clone size: -
J gene: TRBJ1-1

CDR3 protein: CSGWDNQGAQYF
CDR3 DNA: TGCAGCGGCTGGGACAACCAGGGGGCCCAGTACTTC
D gene: TRBD1
V gene: TRBV29-1
clone size: -
J gene: TRBJ2-5

CDR3 protein: CASSLASGLHEQYF
CDR3 DNA: TGTGCCAGCAGCTTAGCGTCGGGACTCCACGAGCAGTACTTC
D gene: -
V gene: TRBV7-8
clone size: -
J gene: TRBJ2-7

CDR3 protein: CASSILNRETGAYGYTF
CDR3 DNA: TGTGCCAGCAGTATCTTGAACAGGGAAACAGGGGCGTATGGCTACACCTTC
D gene: TRBD1
V gene: TRBV27
clone size: -
J gene: TRBJ1-2

CDR3 protein: CASSPSGNTYEQYF
CDR3 DNA: TGTGCCAGTAGTCCCTCCGGGAATACCTACGAGCAGTACTTC
D gene: -
V gene: TRBV19
clone size: -
J gene: TRBJ2-7

CDR3 protein: CASSPGGEGDTF
CDR3 DNA: TGTGCCAGCTCACCGGGCGGTGAAGGGGACACCTTC
D gene: -
V gene: TRBV18
clone size: -
J gene: TRBJ1-2

CDR3 protein: CASSPGLAGTEETQYF
CDR3 DNA: TGTGCCAGCAGCCCGGGACTAGCGGGAACAGAAGAGACCCAGTACTTC
D gene: TRBD2
V gene: TRBV7-9
clone size: -
J gene: TRBJ2-5

CDR3 protein: CASSHENIGGTSGSEQFF
CDR3 DNA: TGCGCCAGCAGCCACGAAAACATTGGAGGGACTAGCGGTAGTGAGCAGTTCTTC
D gene: TRBD2
V gene: TRBV4-1
clone size: once
J gene: TRBJ2-1